Listed here are 14 T cell receptor beta chains from one sample, sequenced in a study of OX40 agonist ivuxolimab in advanced cancers. The data were produced by immunoSEQ multiplex PCR, yet TCRdb's version contains in-frame clones alone and is incomplete. The sample consists of approximately 52,000 clones, 86% of them appearing once. Source: CD4+ or CD8+ T cells sorted from blood, taken in a trial of the OX40 agonist ivuxolimab. The receptor set was obtained from an adult with an advanced solid tumor such as melanoma, head and neck, liver or kidney cancer.

This clone occurred a few times. Different DNA sequences within this sample yield the same CDR3. The rearrangement links TRBV6-5 to TRBJ2-7; D could derive from TRBD1 or TRBD2 (6 bases each). The germline CDR1 and CDR2 sequences are MNHEY and SVGAGI. V dropped 2 bases and J dropped 4 bases, with 12 bases sitting between them. The CDR3 is 14 amino acids. CDR3 region: CASSYGGQGYEQYF. The CDR3 DNA is TGTGCCAGCAGTTACGGGGGGCAGGGTTACGAGCAGTACTTC.

J is TRBJ1-4 and V is TRBV18; the D gene is possibly TRBD1 (5 bases). This CDR3 has 15 residues. Germline-derived CDR1 and CDR2 are KGHSH and LQKENI. The V end lost 4 bases, the J end lost 0 bases, and 9 bases lay between the germline ends. The CDR3, as DNA: TGTGCCAGCTCACAGCAGGGTGCAACTAATGAAAAACTGTTTTTT. Translation gives CASSQQGATNEKLFF.

The genes are TRBV7-9 and TRBJ2-3; the D gene could be TRBD1 or TRBD2 (5 bases each). This CDR3 comprises 17 residues. V dropped 5 bases and J dropped 5 bases, with 23 bases sitting between them. CDR1 is SEHNR and CDR2 is FQNEAQ in the germline V gene (reference sequence). For the CDR3, the DNA is TGTGCCAGCAGCCCAACCCCCGGGGCACCACGGGAAGATACGCAGTATTTT. This sequence encodes CASSPTPGAPREDTQYF.

V gene TRBV5-6 combines with J gene TRBJ2-7; D remains unclear. CDR1 is SGHDT and CDR2 is YYEEEE in the germline V gene. V was cut by 4 bases and J by 2 bases, with 10 bases left in between. The CDR3 totals 13 residues. CDR3 DNA sequence: TGTGCCAGCAGCATTAATACCCCCTACGAGCAGTACTTC. Its protein is CASSINTPYEQYF.

V usage is TRBV9 and J usage is TRBJ1-1; D not certain. Germline V gene data show CDR1 as SGDLS and CDR2 as YYNGEE. V gave up 4 bases and J gave up 2 bases, with 9 bases separating them. The CDR3 contains 13 residues. The DNA for the CDR3 is TGTGCCAGCAGCCTGGGGTACAACACTGAAGCTTTCTTT. This codes for CASSLGYNTEAFF. The full variable domain, with the rest looked up from reference TRBV9 and TRBJ1-1, is DSGVTQTPKHLITATGQRVTLRCSPRSGDLSVYWYQQSLDQGLQFLIQYYNGEERAKGNILERFSAQQFPDLHSELNLSSLELGDSALYFCASSLGYNTEAFFGQGTRLTVV.

The rearrangement uses TRBV7-9 and TRBJ2-3, with a tentative D call TRBD1 (6 bases). The CDR3 sequence is 17 residues long. Germline-derived CDR1 and CDR2 are SEHNR and FQNEAQ (reference sequence). V lost 5 bases and J 0 bases, leaving 18 bases between the germline ends. CDR3 in amino acids: CASSPPFRDTSTDTQYF. The CDR3 DNA follows: TGTGCCAGCAGCCCCCCCTTCCGGGACACTAGCACAGATACGCAGTATTTT.

The rearrangement links TRBV5-1 to TRBJ1-1; D is ambiguous. This CDR3 comprises 9 residues. Germline lookup yields CDR1 SGHRS and CDR2 YFSETQ. This CDR3 reads CNRNTEAFF. CDR3 nucleotides: TGCAACAGAAACACTGAAGCTTTCTTT.

The genes are TRBV10-3 and TRBJ2-7; 10 nucleotides match TRBD1. This CDR3 region has 13 residues. Trimming removed 8 bases from V and 0 bases from J; junction bases left unmatched: 1. Germline V gene sequence: CDR1 ENHRY, CDR2 SYGVKD. The CDR3 is CAIRDRGSYEQYF. DNA for the CDR3: TGTGCCATCCGGGACAGGGGCTCCTACGAGCAGTACTTC.

This clone appeared once. The V gene is TRBV5-6, the J gene TRBJ2-7; 9 positions match TRBD1. The germline V gene has CDR1 SGHDT and CDR2 YYEEEE. Unmatched junction bases numbered 6, after V lost 4 bases and J lost 1 base. The CDR3 consists of 15 residues. CDR3: CASSTSGTGSYEQYF. The CDR3 DNA sequence: TGTGCCAGCAGCACTTCCGGGACAGGGTCCTACGAGCAGTACTTC.

This clone came up once. The identical CDR3 is also encoded by other nucleotide sequences in the sample. The chain links TRBV27 to TRBJ1-1; 7 bases agree with TRBD1. This CDR3 has 13 amino acids. J was trimmed by 5 bases and V by 6 bases; bases with no gene match: 6. Germline CDR1 and CDR2: MNHEY and SMNVEV (reference sequence). The CDR3 nucleotides read TGTGCCAGCAGCCGAGGGGGCGGGACTGAAGCTTTCTTT. It yields the protein CASSRGGGTEAFF.

The V call is TRBV28, the J call TRBJ2-2; D call uncertain. CDR1 MDHEN and CDR2 SYDVKM come from the germline V gene. The CDR3 is 11 amino acids. Trimming pared 8 bases from V and 7 bases from J, leaving 8 bases between. Here the CDR3 reads CASSQIGELFF. The CDR3 DNA sequence: TGTGCCAGCTCCCAGATCGGGGAGCTGTTTTTT.

This clone was observed a single time. The V and J genes are TRBV4-2 and TRBJ1-1; the match to TRBD1 covers 8 bases. This CDR3 has 15 residues. V shed 4 bases and J 1 base; nucleotides not matched to a gene: 5. Germline loops: CDR1 LGHNA, CDR2 YNFKEQ. The CDR3: CASSPRTGWNTEAFF. Here the CDR3 DNA reads TGTGCCAGCAGCCCGAGGACAGGGTGGAACACTGAAGCTTTCTTT.

The rearrangement uses TRBV15 and TRBJ2-7, with D uncertain. The V end was cut by 1 base, the J end by 3 bases, with 10 bases between. Per the germline V gene, CDR1 is LNHNV and CDR2 is YYDKDF (reference sequence). This CDR3 comprises 14 residues. CDR3 nucleotides: TGTGCCACCAGCAGAGGGTCTAACAGCTACGAGCAGTACTTC. The encoded protein is CATSRGSNSYEQYF.

V gene TRBV27 combines with J gene TRBJ2-3; D unclear. V shed 7 bases and J shed 6 bases, with 14 bases lying between them. The germline V gene has CDR1 MNHEY and CDR2 SMNVEV (reference sequence). There are 13 residues in the CDR3. The CDR3 DNA reads as TGTGCCAGCAAAGGCTTGAAGGAGGATACGCAGTATTTT. Translated: CASKGLKEDTQYF.